This TCR beta chain was recorded in a study of cytomegalovirus exposure and HLA in healthy donors (dated by TCRdb to 2017 to 2019). About the investigation overall: An earlier analysis of several hundred of the donors reported about 250 Gb of sequence data and 117 million unique TCR beta sequences from some 180 million T cells. To predict cytomegalovirus infection status, the study combined high-throughput TCR immunosequencing, statistical association of individual TCRs with disease status, and machine learning. Among the roughly 410 genotyped donors, 75% to 90% belonged to the genetic ancestry cluster associated with self-reported Caucasian donors. The study aimed to test whether cataloging public T cell receptors could reveal signatures of past pathogen exposure. A separate validation cohort of over 95 different subjects was used in addition to the roughly 720-subject first cohort. Four or five DR-DQ haplotypes were handled as single units for association and clustering, since linkage in the cohort was strong. Approximately 310 gigabases of sequencing data and tens of millions of unique TCR sequences were included in an early release covering about 700 HLA-typed donors. A later analysis re-examined previously published TCR beta repertoires from roughly 650 donors and added high-resolution HLA genotyping to investigate patterns of TCR occurrence. Every discovery cohort repertoire had been produced on one sequencing platform. Across about 370 genotyped donors of the cohort, an average of about 220,000 unique TCR beta nucleotide sequences per donor were sequenced, and 15% to 20% of those sequences were non-productive. An earlier analysis of some 600 of the donors applied high-throughput TCR beta sequencing to assess whether each TCR beta V gene segment acted as functional or pseudogenic. Typing coverage differed by locus: A, B, C, DRB1 and DQB1 were typed in about 620-640 donors, DQA1 in about 500, DPA1 in around 610, and DPB1 in approximately 450. Donor age, sex, ethnicity and CMV serostatus were compiled alongside the repertoire data. HLA typing covered class I and class II loci at four-digit resolution. Using immunosequencing, the study profiled T cell repertoires from 500 to 800 subjects and related those repertoires to cytomegalovirus serostatus. A later genetic analysis used genome-wide SNP genotypes for about 65% of the 666 donors, treating that subset as a discovery cohort. Rather than drawing on any new phenotypic data, the later analysis identified candidate immune exposures from TCR beta sequences and the way those sequences occurred across donors. The paper's findings and limits, for the study overall: V-gene and J-gene trimming of TCR beta chains was associated with a missense DCLRE1C variant in a later genetic analysis, and the association was replicated in an independent cohort. An earlier analysis of 450 to 750 of the donors showed that most TCR beta V segments appeared in productive rearrangements either about 87% or about 30% of the time, which broadly matched IMGT annotations. According to a later analysis, TCR association rates differed among HLA loci, with DRB1 alleles showing the most associated TCRs and HLA-C alleles showing the fewest. A further reported finding was that TCR beta sequences accurately predicted the HLA-A and HLA-B alleles for most subjects in the first cohort. In this cohort, only TCR beta chains were sequenced, and detectable features were limited by the absence of alpha or paired-chain data. HLA typing was unavailable for some donors at each locus, so association tests used only the typed subset. Over 15 rarely observed V segments, including chromosome 9 orphons, were excluded from the earlier analysis of about 500 of the donors because counts were too low. A cluster of highly shared sequence variants was judged likely to be a technical artifact of the sequencing pipeline. A later analysis associated 16,951 TCR beta sequences with specific HLA alleles at a false discovery rate of 0.05. A few of the identified cytomegalovirus-associated TCR beta chains were confirmed in vitro to be specific for cytomegalovirus antigens. Some IMGT-functional V segments, including TRBV6-2 and TRBV6-3, could not be told apart with the 87-base-pair reads, so those segments were excluded. In a later genetic analysis, fewer N-insertions in productive TCRs were reported among donors in an Asian-associated ancestry cluster than the roughly 700-donor mean. In both the original and validation cohorts, the classifier was reported to diagnose cytomegalovirus status with high specificity and sensitivity. The presence/absence analyses assumed that sequencing depth was roughly uniform across donors, and that assumption may not be true. Immune exposure information for the cohort was limited to CMV serostatus. When HLA alleles, especially DR and DQ, strongly co-occurred, attributing TCR associations to individual alleles was difficult. The study gave a list of under 200 TCR beta chains associated with cytomegalovirus. Most TCR sequences were observed very rarely across donors, whereas some public TCRs were present in many individuals. Correlated functional status among segregating V segments might be attributable to linkage disequilibrium, but an unknown experimental factor could not be ruled out. It was suggested by the authors that the approach could potentially be generalized to other disease states and immunological phenotypes. A later analysis found that HLA-associated TCR beta chains were more clonally expanded and had lower generation probabilities than equally common non-associated chains. According to a later analysis, parvovirus B19, influenza, CMV and Epstein-Barr virus appeared linked to several top co-occurrence clusters. According to a later analysis, most CMV-associated TCR beta chains appeared to be HLA-restricted, and the HLA associations seemed to be driven largely by CMV exposure.

In total, 500 to 700 healthy bone marrow donors made up the cohort. All cohort members were sampled while nominally healthy, although unrecorded immune exposures were likely present. The donor was CMV seropositive and belonged to the group of 250 to 300 seropositive cohort members. A peripheral blood sample was collected from each donor, and TCR beta sequencing was performed on peripheral blood mononuclear cells. The Qiagen DNeasy Blood Extraction Kit was used to extract genomic DNA from the blood cell samples. About this clone itself: Its target antigen remains unknown. No much larger clonotype is one base removed from it; base qualities were not supplied.

Reading from cysteine to phenylalanine, the CDR3 counts 12 amino acids. Left in the record is the CDR3 DNA by itself, 36 bases read in frame from the first base. From a lookup of the germline V gene, CDR1 and CDR2 are SGHRS and YFSETQ. Deletion took 5 bases off V and 5 bases off J, with a span of 10 bases between the germline ends. Libraries came from the immunoSEQ multiplex PCR assay. For the multiplex PCR, a mixture combining 60 forward primers for TCR Vbeta segments and 13 reverse primers for TCR Jbeta segments was used. The CDR3 region of rearranged TCR beta genes was amplified from genomic DNA by a multiplex PCR assay. The Illumina HiSeq System was used to sequence the amplified TCR beta libraries as 87-base-pair reads. The source study handled its data this way. A later analysis counted approximately 74 million unique TCR beta chains across the 550 to 700 repertoires, and roughly 10 million of these chains were shared by at least two donors. Raw reads were error-corrected and collapsed into unique sequences by a nearest-neighbor algorithm in which closely related sequences were merged to remove PCR and sequencing errors. V, D and J gene segments were assigned by aligning CDR3 sequences to IMGT reference sequences. Each retained sequence needed at least a six-nucleotide match to both a V gene segment and a J gene segment. Rearrangements were classified as productive when the CDR3 lacked stop codons and remained in frame with V and J, and all other rearrangements were classified as non-productive. CDR3 was defined according to IMGT convention as the region running from the second conserved V-encoded cysteine to the conserved J-encoded phenylalanine. The earlier analysis of about 640 of the donors excluded any sequence lacking an unambiguous match to a single V gene segment. In an earlier analysis of 500 to 750 of the donors, V segments were called functional above 56.7% productive rearrangements and were called segregating when the between-donor standard deviation exceeded 5%. A statistical classification framework was built for diagnosing cytomegalovirus status from the catalog of TCR beta chain sequences. In a later analysis, V and J genes were assigned by comparing TCR nucleotide sequences against IMGT/GENE-DB human TR gene sequences. In a later analysis, CDR3 sequences and most-parsimonious VDJ recombination scenarios were assigned using the TCRdist pipeline. In a later analysis, each TCR beta chain was defined by its CDR3 amino acid sequence together with its V-gene family, and reads lacking a unique V-gene family were excluded. As a way to deal with suspected cross-contamination and a sequencing artifact, a later analysis dropped roughly 600 nucleotide sequences that were highly shared and had low generation probability. In a later analysis, a clonal expansion index for each public chain was calculated from normalized within-repertoire ranks of inferred template counts. Generation probabilities in a later analysis came from a VDJ recombination model fitted to out-of-frame rearrangements, and those results were checked against IGoR. Hypergeometric tests were used in a later analysis to score TCR-TCR, TCR-HLA and TCR-CMV co-occurrence, with a repertoire-size bias correction applied to the TCR pairs. False discovery rates were estimated in a later analysis by permuting HLA or CMV assignments 20 times. A later analysis grouped co-occurring TCRs with DBSCAN, adding TCRdist sequence similarity when clustering within HLA-allele-positive subsets. Co-occurrence clustering excluded repertoires with fewer than 30,000 or more than 120,000 public chains, plus five with anomalous nucleotide sharing. The source is immuneACCESS, and TCRdb retained only in-frame sequences with V and J called. Part of the clones is not carried over; for the studies checked, unresolved V genes explain less than half of this, and the remainder is unexplained. D and trimming come from the DNA, and the V and J calls and clone size come from that table. For this sample there are roughly 140,000 clones; about three fifths appear just once. Of the sample, about 3% is held by the ten largest clones.

This TCR derives from a woman under 40 in good health and CMV-seropositive. The chain couples TRBV5-1 to TRBJ2-5, with TRBD2 perhaps the D gene, on 6 matching bases. The specimen was PBMCs. The DNA is TGCGCCAGCAGGCCGGGGAGGGAGACCCAGTACTTC. Its protein is CASRPGRETQYF.